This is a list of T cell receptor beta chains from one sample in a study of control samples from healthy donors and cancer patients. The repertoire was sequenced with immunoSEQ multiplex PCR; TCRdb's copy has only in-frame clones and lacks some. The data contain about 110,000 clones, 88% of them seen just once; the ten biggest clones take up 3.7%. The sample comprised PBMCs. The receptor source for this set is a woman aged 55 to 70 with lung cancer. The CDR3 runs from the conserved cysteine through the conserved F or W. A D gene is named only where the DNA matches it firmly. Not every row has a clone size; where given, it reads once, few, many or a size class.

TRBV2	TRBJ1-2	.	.	TGTGCCAGCAAGAGGCAGGGACATAACTATGGCTACACCTTC	CASKRQGHNYGYTF
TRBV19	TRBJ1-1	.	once	TGTGCCTGCTGGGGGCCGGAGAACACTGAAGCTTTCTTT	CACWGPENTEAFF
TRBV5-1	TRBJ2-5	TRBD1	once	TGCGCCAGCAGCGCAGGGACAGGGGGAGAGACCCAGTACTTC	CASSAGTGGETQYF
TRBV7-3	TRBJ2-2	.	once	TGTGCCAGCAGCCCCGCCGGGGGAGAAGACACCGGGGAGCTGTTTTTT	CASSPAGGEDTGELFF
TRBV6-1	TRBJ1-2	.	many	TGTGCCAGCAGTGACATGGGGAAGGAGGCCTATGGCTACACCTTC	CASSDMGKEAYGYTF
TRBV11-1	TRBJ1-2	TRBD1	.	TGTGCCAGCAGCTTAGAGCAGGGGGCTTGGACAGGAGGCTACACCTTC	CASSLEQGAWTGGYTF
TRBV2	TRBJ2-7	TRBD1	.	TGTGCCAGCACCCTAGACAGGGTCCACGAGCAGTACTTC	CASTLDRVHEQYF
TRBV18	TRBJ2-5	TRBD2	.	TGTGCCAGCTCACCGACGCTGGGGACTAGACTTGGGGAGACCCAGTACTTC	CASSPTLGTRLGETQYF
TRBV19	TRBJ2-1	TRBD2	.	TGTGCCAGTAGTATAGCGGTTAGCGGGGGCTCCTACAATGAGCAGTTCTTC	CASSIAVSGGSYNEQFF
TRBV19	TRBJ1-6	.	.	TGTGCCAGTAGGGACGGCGATAATTCACCCCTCCACTTT	CASRDGDNSPLHF
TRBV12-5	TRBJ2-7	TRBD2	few	TGTGCTAGTGGTCTAAACCCGGGACTAGCGGGGGAGCCCCCACCCGAGCAGTACTTC	CASGLNPGLAGEPPPEQYF
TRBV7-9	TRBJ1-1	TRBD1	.	TGTGCCAGCAGCTTGGGAACAGGGGGTTGGAGAACTGAAGCTTTCTTT	CASSLGTGGWRTEAFF
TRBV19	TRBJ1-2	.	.	TGTGCCAGTGAGGGATTCGGGGTTAGTCTTGGCTATGGCTACACCTTC	CASEGFGVSLGYGYTF
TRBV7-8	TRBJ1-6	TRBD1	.	TGTGCCAGCAGCCTCCGACAGGGGCAGGATTCACCCCTCCACTTT	CASSLRQGQDSPLHF
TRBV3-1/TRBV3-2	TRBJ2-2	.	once	TGTGCCAGCAGCCAAGTGCGGGGTTTGACCGGGGAGCTGTTTTTT	CASSQVRGLTGELFF
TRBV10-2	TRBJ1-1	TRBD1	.	TGCGCCAGCAGACAGACAGGGGAAAACACTGAAGCTTTCTTT	CASRQTGENTEAFF
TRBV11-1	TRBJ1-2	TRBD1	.	TGTGCCAGCAGCCTAAACAGGGGGCAAGACTATGGCTACACCTTC	CASSLNRGQDYGYTF
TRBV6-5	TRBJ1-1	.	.	TGTGCCAGCAGTTTAGGTAGGGGCAGCAACACTGAAGCTTTCTTT	CASSLGRGSNTEAFF
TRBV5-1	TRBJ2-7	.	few	TGCGCCAGCAGCACAACAGGGCCTATAAACGAGCAGTACTTC	CASSTTGPINEQYF
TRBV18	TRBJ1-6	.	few	TGTGCCAGCTCACCAGGGTTAGACTCACCCCTCCACTTT	CASSPGLDSPLHF
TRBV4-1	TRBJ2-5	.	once	TGCGCCAGCAGCCAAGAGATGGGCCCCCGAGAGACCCAGTACTTC	CASSQEMGPRETQYF
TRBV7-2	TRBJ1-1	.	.	TGTGCCAGCAGCTTAGGGCGAACAAACACTGAAGCTTTCTTT	CASSLGRTNTEAFF